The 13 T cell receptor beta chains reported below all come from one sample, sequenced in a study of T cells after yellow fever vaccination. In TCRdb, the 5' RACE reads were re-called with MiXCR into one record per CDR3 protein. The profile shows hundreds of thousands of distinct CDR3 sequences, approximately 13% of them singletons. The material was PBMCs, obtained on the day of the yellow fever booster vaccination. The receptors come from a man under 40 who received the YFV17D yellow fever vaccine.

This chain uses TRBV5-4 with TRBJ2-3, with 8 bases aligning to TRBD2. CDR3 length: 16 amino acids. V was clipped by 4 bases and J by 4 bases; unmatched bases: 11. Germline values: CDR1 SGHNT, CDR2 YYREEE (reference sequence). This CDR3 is CASSPGRAGVADTQYF. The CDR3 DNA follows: TGTGCCAGCAGCCCGGGGAGAGCGGGAGTTGCAGATACGCAGTATTTT.

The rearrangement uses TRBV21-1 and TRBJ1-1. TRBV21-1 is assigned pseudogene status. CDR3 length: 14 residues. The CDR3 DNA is TGTGCCAGCACCCACGGGTGGGTAGGCACTGAAGCTTTCTTT. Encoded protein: CASTHGWVGTEAFF.

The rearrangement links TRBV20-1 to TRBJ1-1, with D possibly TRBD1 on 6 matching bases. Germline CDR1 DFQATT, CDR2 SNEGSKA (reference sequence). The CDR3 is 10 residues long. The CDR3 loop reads CSTGRTEAFF. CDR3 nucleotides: TGCAGCACAGGGAGGACTGAAGCTTTCTTT.

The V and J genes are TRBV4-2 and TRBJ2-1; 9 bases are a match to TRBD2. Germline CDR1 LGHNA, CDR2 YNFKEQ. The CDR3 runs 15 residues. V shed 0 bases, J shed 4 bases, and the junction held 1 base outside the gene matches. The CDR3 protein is CASSQELAGYNEQFF. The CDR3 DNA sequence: TGTGCCAGCAGCCAAGAGCTAGCGGGATACAATGAGCAGTTCTTC.

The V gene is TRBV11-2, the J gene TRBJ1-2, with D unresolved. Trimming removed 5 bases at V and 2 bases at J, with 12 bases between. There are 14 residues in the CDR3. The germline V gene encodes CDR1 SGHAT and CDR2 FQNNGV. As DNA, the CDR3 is TGTGCCAGCAGCCCCATCGGGTCCAACTATGGCTACACCTTC. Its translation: CASSPIGSNYGYTF.

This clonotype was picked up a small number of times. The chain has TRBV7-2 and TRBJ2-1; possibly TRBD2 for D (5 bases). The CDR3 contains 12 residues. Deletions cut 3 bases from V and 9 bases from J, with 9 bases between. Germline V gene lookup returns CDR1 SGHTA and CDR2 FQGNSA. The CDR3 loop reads CASSFPAGEQFF. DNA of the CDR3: TGTGCCAGCAGCTTTCCCGCGGGTGAGCAGTTCTTC.

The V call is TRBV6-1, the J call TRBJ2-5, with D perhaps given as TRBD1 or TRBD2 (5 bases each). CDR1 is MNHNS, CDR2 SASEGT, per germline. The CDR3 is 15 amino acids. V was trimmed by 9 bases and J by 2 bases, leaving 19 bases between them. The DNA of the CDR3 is TGTGCCAGTCTCCCGAGGGGTTGGGGGCAAGAGACCCAGTACTTC. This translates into CASLPRGWGQETQYF.

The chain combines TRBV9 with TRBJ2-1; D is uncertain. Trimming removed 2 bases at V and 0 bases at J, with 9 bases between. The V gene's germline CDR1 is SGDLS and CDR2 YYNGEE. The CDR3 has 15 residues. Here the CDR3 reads CASSVGKTSYNEQFF. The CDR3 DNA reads TGTGCCAGCAGCGTCGGCAAGACCTCCTACAATGAGCAGTTCTTC.

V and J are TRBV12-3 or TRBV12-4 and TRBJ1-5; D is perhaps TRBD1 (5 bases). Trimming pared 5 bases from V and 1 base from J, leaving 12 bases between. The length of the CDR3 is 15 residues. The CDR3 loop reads CASSRGLSSNQPQHF. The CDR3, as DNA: TGTGCCAGCAGTAGGGGACTTTCGAGCAATCAGCCCCAGCATTTT.

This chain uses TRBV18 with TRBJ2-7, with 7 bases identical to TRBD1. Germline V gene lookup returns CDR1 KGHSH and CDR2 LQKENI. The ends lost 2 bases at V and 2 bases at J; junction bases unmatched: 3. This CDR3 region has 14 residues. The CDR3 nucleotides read TGTGCCAGCTCACCAATTGACAGGGCCTACGAGCAGTACTTC. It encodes CASSPIDRAYEQYF.

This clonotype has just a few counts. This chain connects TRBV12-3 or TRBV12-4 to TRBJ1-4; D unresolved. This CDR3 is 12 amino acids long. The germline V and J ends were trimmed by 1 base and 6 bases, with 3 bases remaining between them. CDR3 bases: TGTGCCAGCAGTTTAGTGGATGAAAAACTGTTTTTT. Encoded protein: CASSLVDEKLFF.

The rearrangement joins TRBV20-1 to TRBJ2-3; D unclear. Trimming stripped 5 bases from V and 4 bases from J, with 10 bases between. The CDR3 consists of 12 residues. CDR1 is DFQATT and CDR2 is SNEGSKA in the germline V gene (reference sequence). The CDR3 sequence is CSASSNADTQYF. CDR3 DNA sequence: TGCAGTGCTTCCAGCAACGCAGATACGCAGTATTTT.

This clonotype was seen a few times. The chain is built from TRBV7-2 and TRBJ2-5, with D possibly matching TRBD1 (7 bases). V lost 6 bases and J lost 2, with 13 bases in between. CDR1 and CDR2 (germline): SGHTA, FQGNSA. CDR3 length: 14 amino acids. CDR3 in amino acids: CASSFQGGQETQYF. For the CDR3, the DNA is TGTGCCAGCAGTTTTCAGGGGGGACAAGAGACCCAGTACTTC.